The 9 T cell receptor beta chains given below trace back to one sample, sequenced in a study of vaccination and CD4 T cells after COVID-19. No antigen is known for these receptors. Treatment indicated: roughly 11-day PBMC culture with coronavirus spike peptide pools or control peptides (ViraFEST assay). The Oncomine TCR Beta short-read assay generated sequence data from the DNA of cultured CD4+ T cells. In TCRdb, the PCR reads were re-called with MiXCR into one record per CDR3 protein. The table includes about 17,000 distinct CDR3 sequences, less than 70% detected once. The sequenced sample consisted of CD4+ T cells from blood, cultured in vitro. These receptors were obtained from a human donor who had recovered from COVID-19.

This clonotype is classed as large. CDR3 residues: CASSLLGIFEQYF. The CDR3 region has the DNA TGTGCCAGCAGCCTCCTAGGTATTTTCGAGCAGTACTTC. The rearrangement joins TRBV7-2 to TRBJ2-7, with D unclear. Trimming pared 5 bases from V and 6 bases from J, leaving 14 bases between. CDR1 SGHTA and CDR2 FQGNSA come from the germline V gene. There are 13 residues in the CDR3.

This clonotype was counted between two and nine times. The rearrangement joins TRBV20-1 to TRBJ1-2, with a weak D call TRBD1 (5 bases). V gave up 6 bases and J gave up 2 bases, with 16 bases separating them. CDR3 length equals 14 residues. CDR1 and CDR2 from the germline V gene are DFQATT and SNEGSKA (reference sequence). CDR3: CSATRQLQNYGYTF. As DNA, the CDR3 is TGCAGTGCCACCCGACAGCTACAAAACTATGGCTACACCTTC.

The V gene is TRBV5-4, the J gene TRBJ2-5; D may correspond to TRBD1 or TRBD2 (5 bases each). Germline V gene lookup returns CDR1 SGHNT and CDR2 YYREEE (reference sequence). Trimming took off 2 bases at V and 5 bases at J, with 10 bases between the two ends. The CDR3 length is 13 residues. CDR3 sequence: CASSFRGEETQYF. The CDR3 nucleotides read TGTGCCAGCAGCTTTAGGGGAGAGGAGACCCAGTACTTC.

Worth noting for this clonotype: Its ends do not fully match the called genes, so a read error is possible. The rearrangement links TRBV6-2 or TRBV6-3 to TRBJ2-7, with D perhaps matching TRBD1 or TRBD2 (5 bases each). The germline V gene encodes CDR1 MNHEY and CDR2 SVGEGT. This CDR3 is built from 15 residues. The CDR3 bases are TGTGCCGGCAGGTCACCCGGGACGGCCTCCTACGAGCAGTACTTC. Translated: CAGRSPGTASYEQYF.

The rearrangement joins TRBV20-1 to TRBJ1-2; D is unclear. The germline V gene has CDR1 DFQATT and CDR2 SNEGSKA (reference sequence). V was shortened by 0 bases and J by 2 bases, with 13 bases between the two germline ends. This CDR3 spans 15 amino acids. The CDR3 nucleotides read TGCAGTGCTAGAGACTACGGACGGCTCAACTATGGCTACACCTTC. It encodes CSARDYGRLNYGYTF.

J is TRBJ1-6 and V is TRBV4-3; the match to TRBD1 covers 7 bases. Per germline, CDR1 LGHNA and CDR2 YSLEER. Germline trimming cut 2 bases from V and 7 bases from J; bases unmatched to any gene: 5. The CDR3 extends over 15 amino acids. This CDR3 reads CASSQQQGRNSPLHF. DNA of the CDR3: TGCGCCAGCAGCCAACAACAGGGGCGCAATTCACCCCTCCACTTT.

The J gene is TRBJ1-1, the V gene TRBV20-1; D is possibly TRBD1 (6 bases). Trimming left V 6 bases short and J 5 bases short, with 13 bases between. Per the germline V gene, CDR1 is DFQATT and CDR2 is SNEGSKA (reference sequence). The CDR3 contains 12 residues. The CDR3 loop reads CSARTGNTEAFF. In DNA, the CDR3 is TGCAGTGCCAGAACAGGGAATACTGAAGCTTTCTTT.

The genes are TRBV10-3 and TRBJ2-7; D is possibly TRBD1 (5 bases). Looked up from germline, CDR1 is ENHRY and CDR2 is SYGVKD. The V gene lost 10 bases and the J gene lost 3 bases, with 22 bases spanning the gap. CDR3 length: 15 amino acids. CDR3 residues: CASSYDSTPDYEQYF. The CDR3 DNA follows: TGTGCCAGCAGCTATGACAGCACCCCCGACTACGAGCAGTACTTC.

CDR3: CSARAYLGGNTIYF. DNA of the CDR3: TGCAGTGCTAGAGCCTATTTAGGTGGAAACACCATATATTTT. This sequence joins TRBV20-1 and TRBJ1-3; the D is unclear. Trimming stripped 1 base from V and 3 bases from J, with 10 bases between. There are 14 residues in the CDR3. The V gene's germline CDR1 is DFQATT and CDR2 SNEGSKA (reference sequence).